Presented here are 21 T cell receptor beta chains from one specimen sequenced in a study of T cells after yellow fever vaccination. From the 5' RACE reads, TCRdb called clonotypes with MiXCR, one entry per CDR3 protein. This table holds around 300,000 distinct CDR3 sequences, 3.5% to 5% found once. Source: PBMCs, taken 15 days after the yellow fever booster vaccination. These receptors all come from a man aged 18 to 29 who received the YFV17D yellow fever vaccine.

The table lists this clonotype with many counts. The gene calls are TRBV30 and TRBJ2-1; D is possibly TRBD2 (6 bases). Germline loops: CDR1 GTSNPN, CDR2 SVGIG (reference sequence). V was trimmed by 4 bases and J by 8 bases, leaving 15 bases between them. The CDR3 sequence is 13 residues long. CDR3 nucleotide sequence: TGTGCCTGGAAGACAATTTGGAGGGATGAGCAGTTCTTC. Protein: CAWKTIWRDEQFF.

This clonotype has a count of ten or more. V usage is TRBV5-1 and J usage is TRBJ2-4; D may be TRBD1 (5 bases). CDR1 is SGHRS and CDR2 is YFSETQ in the germline V gene. The CDR3 covers 14 residues. V was pared by 5 bases and J by 3 bases, with 12 bases between. The CDR3 protein is CASSQGTGKNIQYF. As DNA, the CDR3 is TGCGCCAGCAGTCAGGGAACCGGCAAAAACATTCAGTACTTC.

The rearrangement uses TRBV7-2 and TRBJ1-1; D gene uncertain. Trimming left V 3 bases short and J 0 bases short, with 8 bases between. This CDR3 spans 14 amino acids. From germline, CDR1 is SGHTA and CDR2 FQGNSA. CDR3: CASSFAGLNTEAFF. In DNA form, the CDR3 reads TGTGCCAGCAGCTTTGCAGGACTGAACACTGAAGCTTTCTTT.

The chain couples TRBV4-1 to TRBJ1-5; D is perhaps TRBD1 (5 bases). The V and J ends lost 1 base and 2 bases respectively, with 15 bases between them. The germline CDR1 and CDR2 sequences are MGHRA and YSYEKL. The CDR3 length is 17 residues. CDR3 loop: CASSQGARGKGNQPQHF. The CDR3 bases are TGCGCCAGCAGCCAAGGCGCCCGGGGGAAGGGCAATCAGCCCCAGCATTTT.

This clonotype was seen more than once but under ten times. The gene calls are TRBV19 and TRBJ2-1; the D gene is possibly TRBD2 (6 bases). This CDR3 spans 14 amino acids. The germline CDR1 and CDR2 sequences are LNHDA and SQIVND (reference sequence). V was pared by 4 bases and J by 4 bases, with 11 bases between. CDR3 loop: CASSRRGTYNEQFF. The CDR3 DNA reads as TGTGCCAGTAGTAGGAGAGGGACTTACAATGAGCAGTTCTTC.

This clonotype showed up just a few times. The chain couples TRBV12-3 or TRBV12-4 to TRBJ2-5; D possibly corresponds to TRBD1 (6 bases). The V end was cut by 7 bases, the J end by 5 bases, with 14 bases between. The CDR3 contains 13 residues. The CDR3: CASTWGRLETQYF. The CDR3 nucleotides are TGTGCCAGCACTTGGGGGCGGTTGGAGACCCAGTACTTC.

This clonotype was counted only a few times. The chain is built from TRBV7-3 and TRBJ2-6; weak D call: TRBD2 (5 bases). The germline V gene encodes CDR1 SGHTA and CDR2 FQGTGA. The CDR3 totals 15 residues. Trimming removed 4 bases at V and 2 bases at J, with 9 bases between. This CDR3 reads CASSSRETGANVLTF. CDR3 sequence (DNA): TGTGCCAGCAGCTCCCGGGAAACTGGGGCCAACGTCCTGACTTTC.

The chain couples TRBV18 to TRBJ2-7, with D possibly being TRBD1 or TRBD2 (7 bases each). Per the germline V gene, CDR1 is KGHSH and CDR2 is LQKENI. This CDR3 region has 15 residues. V shed 4 bases and J shed 3 bases, with 16 bases lying between them. The CDR3: CASSLLLRGGYEQYF. Here the CDR3 DNA reads TGTGCCAGCTCACTCCTACTCAGGGGGGGCTACGAGCAGTACTTC.

On this clonotype itself: This could be a read error, since a much larger clone is one nucleotide away. The chain combines TRBV5-1 with TRBJ2-3, with 11 nucleotides matching TRBD2. The CDR3 consists of 14 residues. Germline CDR1 is SGHRS and CDR2 is YFSETQ. CDR3: CASSQTSGEDSQYF. The CDR3 nucleotides are TGCGCCAGCAGCCAGACTAGCGGGGAAGATTCGCAGTATTTT. The full variable domain, its missing parts supplied by reference TRBV5-1 and TRBJ2-3, is KAGVTQTPRYLIKTRGQQVTLSCSPISGHRSVSWYQQTPGQGLQFLFEYFSETQRNKGNFPGRFSGRQFSNSRSEMNVSTLELGDSALYLCASSQTSGEDSQYFGPGTRLTVL.

In its sample, this clonotype was seen many times. This chain uses TRBV29-1 with TRBJ1-3; tentative D call: TRBD1 (5 bases). Germline-derived CDR1 and CDR2 are SQVTM and ANQGSEA. V was cut by 4 bases and J by 0 bases, with 7 bases left in between. This CDR3 contains 13 residues. Here the CDR3 DNA reads TGCAGCGTTGTCAGGGACTCTGGAAACACCATATATTTT. It codes for CSVVRDSGNTIYF.

This rearrangement joins TRBV11-2 to TRBJ1-2; no clear D gene. This CDR3 is built from 13 residues. Trimming removed 3 bases at V and 4 bases at J, with 9 bases between. The germline V gene has CDR1 SGHAT and CDR2 FQNNGV. The CDR3 reads CASSLDLGYGYTF. The CDR3 region has the DNA TGTGCCAGCAGCTTGGACCTAGGCTATGGCTACACCTTC.

V and J are TRBV5-1 and TRBJ2-5; weak D call: TRBD2 (6 bases). V was shortened by 2 bases and J by 3 bases, with 11 bases between the two germline ends. Looked up from germline, CDR1 is SGHRS and CDR2 is YFSETQ. The CDR3 length is 14 residues. The CDR3 nucleotides are TGCGCCAGCAGCTTCAAGTGGAGGGAAGAGACCCAGTACTTC. Encoded protein: CASSFKWREETQYF. The complete variable domain, with remaining parts taken from reference TRBV5-1 and TRBJ2-5, reads KAGVTQTPRYLIKTRGQQVTLSCSPISGHRSVSWYQQTPGQGLQFLFEYFSETQRNKGNFPGRFSGRQFSNSRSEMNVSTLELGDSALYLCASSFKWREETQYFGPGTRLLVL.

This clonotype has only a few counts. The chain joins TRBV7-2 to TRBJ2-6, with 7 bases matching TRBD1. The CDR3 runs 16 residues. From germline, CDR1 is SGHTA and CDR2 FQGNSA. Unmatched junction bases numbered 6, after V lost 4 bases and J lost 3 bases. The CDR3 protein is CASSSYRGSGANVLTF. CDR3 nucleotide sequence: TGTGCCAGCAGCTCCTACAGGGGTAGTGGGGCCAACGTCCTGACTTTC.

The V and J genes are TRBV29-1 and TRBJ2-7; D remains unclear. CDR3 length: 12 amino acids. Germline values: CDR1 SQVTM, CDR2 ANQGSEA. The germline V and J ends were trimmed by 4 bases and 0 bases, with 7 bases remaining between them. CDR3 region: CSVVAVSYEQYF. In DNA form, the CDR3 reads TGCAGCGTTGTGGCGGTCTCCTACGAGCAGTACTTC.

At least ten counts were recorded for this clonotype. The rearrangement joins TRBV5-1 to TRBJ1-6; D is perhaps TRBD1 (6 bases). Per germline, CDR1 SGHRS and CDR2 YFSETQ. The germline V and J ends were trimmed by 0 bases and 6 bases, with 7 bases remaining between them. The CDR3 is 14 amino acids. DNA for the CDR3: TGCGCCAGCAGCTTGGAACAGGGTAATTCACCCCTCCACTTT. Its translation is CASSLEQGNSPLHF.

This clonotype was counted at least ten times. V and J are TRBV7-8 and TRBJ1-1; a possible D gene is TRBD1 (5 bases). Trimming stripped 5 bases from V and 1 base from J, with 11 bases between. CDR1 and CDR2 from the germline V gene are SGHVS and FQNEAQ. The CDR3 is made up of 14 amino acids. CDR3 sequence reads: CASSARQGNTEAFF. CDR3 in DNA: TGTGCCAGCAGCGCCCGTCAGGGGAACACTGAAGCTTTCTTT.

Ten or more counts support this clonotype. The chain carries TRBV20-1 and TRBJ2-1; TRBD2 agrees at 12 bases. This CDR3 comprises 15 residues. V lost 5 bases and J lost 5; bases outside the gene matches: 7. Looked up from germline, CDR1 is DFQATT and CDR2 is SNEGSKA (reference sequence). CDR3 region: CSAPKLAGGDNEQFF. Written as DNA, the CDR3 is TGCAGTGCTCCCAAACTAGCGGGGGGCGACAATGAGCAGTTCTTC.

V usage is TRBV12-3 or TRBV12-4 and J usage is TRBJ1-1; D unclear. The CDR3 length is 13 residues. V was shortened by 3 bases and J by 4 bases, with 9 bases between the two germline ends. This CDR3 is CASSFSQLTEAFF. CDR3 DNA: TGTGCCAGCAGTTTCAGCCAACTCACTGAAGCTTTCTTT.

This clonotype occurred many times. The J gene is TRBJ2-1, the V gene TRBV9; 8 positions agree with TRBD1. Per the germline V gene, CDR1 is SGDLS and CDR2 is YYNGEE. The CDR3 has 14 residues. After removal of 6 bases from V and 2 bases from J, the junction contained 4 bases not matched to a gene. CDR3 residues: CASTPQGAYNEQFF. The DNA of the CDR3 is TGTGCCAGCACCCCACAGGGGGCCTACAATGAGCAGTTCTTC.

The table lists this clonotype with many counts. The genes are TRBV25-1 and TRBJ1-6; D may be TRBD1 (5 bases). Trimming stripped 4 bases from V and 0 bases from J, with 10 bases between. The CDR3 consists of 16 residues. Germline values: CDR1 MGHDK, CDR2 SYGVNS. This CDR3 reads CASSGPGSSYNSPLHF. The CDR3 DNA reads TGTGCCAGCAGTGGCCCAGGGAGCTCCTATAATTCACCCCTCCACTTT.

This clonotype was detected many times. The chain couples TRBV28 to TRBJ1-4; no firm D call. Germline CDR1 and CDR2: MDHEN and SYDVKM. CDR3 length equals 13 residues. V lost 5 bases, J lost 7 bases, and 11 bases lay in between. The CDR3 region is CASSPSGSEKLFF. The CDR3 DNA follows: TGTGCCAGCAGTCCCTCCGGGAGTGAAAAACTGTTTTTT.